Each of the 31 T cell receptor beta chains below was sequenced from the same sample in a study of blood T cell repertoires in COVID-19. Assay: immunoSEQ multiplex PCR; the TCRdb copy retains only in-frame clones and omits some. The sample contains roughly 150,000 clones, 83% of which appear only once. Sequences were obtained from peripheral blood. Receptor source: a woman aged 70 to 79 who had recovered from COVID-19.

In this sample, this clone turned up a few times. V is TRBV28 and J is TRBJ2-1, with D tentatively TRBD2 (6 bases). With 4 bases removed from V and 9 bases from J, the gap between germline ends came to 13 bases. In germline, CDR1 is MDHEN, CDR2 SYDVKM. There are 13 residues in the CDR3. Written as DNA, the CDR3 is TGTGCCAGCAGTTGGGGCAGGGAGGTTGAGCAGTTCTTC. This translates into CASSWGREVEQFF.

Here the CDR3 DNA reads TGTGCCAGCAGCCATAGCGGGGCCAGCACAGATACGCAGTATTTT. This translates into CASSHSGASTDTQYF. The chain is built from TRBV7-2 and TRBJ2-3; TRBD2 agrees at 8 bases. CDR3 size: 15 residues. Germline CDR1 reads SGHTA; CDR2 reads FQGNSA. The ends lost 5 bases at V and 0 bases at J; junction bases unmatched: 4.

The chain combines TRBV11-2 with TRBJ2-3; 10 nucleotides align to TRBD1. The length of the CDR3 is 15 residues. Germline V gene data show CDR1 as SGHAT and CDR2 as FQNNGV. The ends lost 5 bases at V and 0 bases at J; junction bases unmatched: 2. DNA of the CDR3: TGTGCCAGCAGCCGGACAGGGGGGAGCACAGATACGCAGTATTTT. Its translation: CASSRTGGSTDTQYF.

CDR3 in DNA: TGCGCCAGCAGCTCAACTAGCGGGTTTACAGATACGCAGTATTTT. Its translation is CASSSTSGFTDTQYF. This chain joins TRBV5-1 and TRBJ2-3, with 9 bases identical to TRBD2. The germline V gene encodes CDR1 SGHRS and CDR2 YFSETQ. The CDR3 has 15 amino acids. The V gene end was trimmed by 3 bases and the J gene end by 3 bases; junction bases not matched to a gene: 5. The full variable domain, completed using reference TRBV5-1 and TRBJ2-3, is KAGVTQTPRYLIKTRGQQVTLSCSPISGHRSVSWYQQTPGQGLQFLFEYFSETQRNKGNFPGRFSGRQFSNSRSEMNVSTLELGDSALYLCASSSTSGFTDTQYFGPGTRLTVL.

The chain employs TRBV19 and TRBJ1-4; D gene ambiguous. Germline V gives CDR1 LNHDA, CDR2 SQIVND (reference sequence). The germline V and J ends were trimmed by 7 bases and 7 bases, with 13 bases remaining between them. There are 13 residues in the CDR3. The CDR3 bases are TGTGCCAGTACCCCGGGTGGCAGTGAAAAACTGTTTTTT. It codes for CASTPGGSEKLFF.

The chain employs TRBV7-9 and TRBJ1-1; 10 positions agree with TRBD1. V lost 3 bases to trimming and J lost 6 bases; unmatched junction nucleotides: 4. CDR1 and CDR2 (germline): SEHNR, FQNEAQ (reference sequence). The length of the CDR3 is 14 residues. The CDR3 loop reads CASSLGTGASEAFF. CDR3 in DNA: TGTGCCAGCAGCTTGGGGACAGGGGCGTCTGAAGCTTTCTTT.

Here the CDR3 reads CASSMSGTVYEQYF. The CDR3 DNA reads TGTGCCAGCAGCATGAGCGGGACGGTCTACGAGCAGTACTTC. The V gene is TRBV5-6, the J gene TRBJ2-7, with 7 bases that match TRBD2. The CDR3 sequence is 14 residues long. V lost 4 bases, J lost 3 bases, and 7 bases stayed unmatched. Germline V gene data show CDR1 as SGHDT and CDR2 as YYEEEE.

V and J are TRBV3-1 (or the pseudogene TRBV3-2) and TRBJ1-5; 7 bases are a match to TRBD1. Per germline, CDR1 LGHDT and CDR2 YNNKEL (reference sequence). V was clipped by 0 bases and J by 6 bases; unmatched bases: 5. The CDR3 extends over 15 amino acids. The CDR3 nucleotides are TGTGCCAGCAGCCAAGATGGGCAGGGGGGTCAGCCCCAGCATTTT. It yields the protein CASSQDGQGGQPQHF.

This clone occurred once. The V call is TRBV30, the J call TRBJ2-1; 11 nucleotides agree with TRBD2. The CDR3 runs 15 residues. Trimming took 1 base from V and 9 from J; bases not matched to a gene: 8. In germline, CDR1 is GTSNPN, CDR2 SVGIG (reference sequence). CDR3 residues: CAWSAIAGGRGEQFF. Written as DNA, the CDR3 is TGTGCCTGGAGTGCGATAGCGGGGGGGCGGGGTGAGCAGTTCTTC. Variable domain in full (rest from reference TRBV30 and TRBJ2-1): SQTIHQWPATLVQPVGSPLSLECTVEGTSNPNLYWYRQAAGRGLQLLFYSVGIGQISSEVPQNLSASRPQDRQFILSSKKLLLSDSGFYLCAWSAIAGGRGEQFFGPGTRLTVL.

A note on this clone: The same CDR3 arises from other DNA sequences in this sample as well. CDR3 sequence: CASSPTGDQPQHF. The CDR3 DNA follows: TGTGCCAGCTCACCGACAGGGGATCAGCCCCAGCATTTT. The rearrangement uses TRBV18 and TRBJ1-5, with TRBD1 identical over 8 bases. The CDR3 spans 13 residues. Unmatched junction bases numbered 0, after V lost 3 bases and J lost 5 bases. Germline V gives CDR1 KGHSH, CDR2 LQKENI.

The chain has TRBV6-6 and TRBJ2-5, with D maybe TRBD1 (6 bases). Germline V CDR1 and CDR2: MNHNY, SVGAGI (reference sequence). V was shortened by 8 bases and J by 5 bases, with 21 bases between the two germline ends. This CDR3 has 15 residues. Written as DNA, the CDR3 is TGTGCCAGCTTAAAATTGGGGGCCAAGGGGGAGACCCAGTACTTC. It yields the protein CASLKLGAKGETQYF.

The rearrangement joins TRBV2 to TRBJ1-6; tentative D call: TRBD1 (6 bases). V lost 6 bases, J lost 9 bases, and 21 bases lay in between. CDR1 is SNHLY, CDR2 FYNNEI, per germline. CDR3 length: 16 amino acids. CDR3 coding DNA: TGTGCCAGCAGAATCTTAGGCGGACAGTCGGGTTCACCCCTCCACTTT. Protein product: CASRILGGQSGSPLHF.

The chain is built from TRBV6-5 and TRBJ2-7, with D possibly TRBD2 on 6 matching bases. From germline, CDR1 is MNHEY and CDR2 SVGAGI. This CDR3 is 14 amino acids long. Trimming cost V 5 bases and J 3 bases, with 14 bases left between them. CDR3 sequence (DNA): TGTGCCAGCAGTCCCCTGACTAGGGTCTACGAGCAGTACTTC. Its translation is CASSPLTRVYEQYF.

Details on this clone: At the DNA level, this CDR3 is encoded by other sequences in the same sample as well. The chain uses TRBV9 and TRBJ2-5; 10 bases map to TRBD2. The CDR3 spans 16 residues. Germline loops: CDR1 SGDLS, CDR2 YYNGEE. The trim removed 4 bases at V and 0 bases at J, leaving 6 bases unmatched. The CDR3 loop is CASSPRTSGHQETQYF. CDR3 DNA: TGTGCCAGCAGCCCGCGGACTAGCGGCCACCAAGAGACCCAGTACTTC.

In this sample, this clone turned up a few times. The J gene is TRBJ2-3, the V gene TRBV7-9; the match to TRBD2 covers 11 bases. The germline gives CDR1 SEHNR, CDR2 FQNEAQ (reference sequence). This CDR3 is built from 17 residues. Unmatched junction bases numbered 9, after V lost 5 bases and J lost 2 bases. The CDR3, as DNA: TGTGCCAGCAGCCCACCAACTAGCGGGGGACCCACAGATACGCAGTATTTT. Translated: CASSPPTSGGPTDTQYF.

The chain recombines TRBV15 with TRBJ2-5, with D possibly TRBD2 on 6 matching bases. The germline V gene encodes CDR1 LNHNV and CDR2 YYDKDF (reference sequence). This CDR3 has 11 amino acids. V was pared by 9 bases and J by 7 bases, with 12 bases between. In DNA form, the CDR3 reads TGTGCCACGAGGACTATGGGGACCCAGTACTTC. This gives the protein CATRTMGTQYF. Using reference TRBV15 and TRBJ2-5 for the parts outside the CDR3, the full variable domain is DAMVIQNPRYQVTQFGKPVTLSCSQTLNHNVMYWYQQKSSQAPKLLFHYYDKDFNNEADTPDNFQSRRPNTSFCFLDIRSPGLGDTAMYLCATRTMGTQYFGPGTRLLVL.

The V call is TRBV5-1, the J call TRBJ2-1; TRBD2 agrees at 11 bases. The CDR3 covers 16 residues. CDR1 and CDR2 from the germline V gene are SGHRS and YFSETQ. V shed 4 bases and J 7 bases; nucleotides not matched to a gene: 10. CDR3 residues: CASSAYSGGASNEQFF. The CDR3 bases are TGCGCCAGCAGCGCCTATAGCGGGGGGGCCTCGAATGAGCAGTTCTTC.

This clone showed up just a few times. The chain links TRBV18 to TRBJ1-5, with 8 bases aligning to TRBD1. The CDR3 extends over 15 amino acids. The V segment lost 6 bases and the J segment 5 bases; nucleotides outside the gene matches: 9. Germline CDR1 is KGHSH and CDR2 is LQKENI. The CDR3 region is CASSPGQGPYQPQHF. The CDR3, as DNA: TGTGCCAGCTCCCCCGGACAGGGTCCCTATCAGCCCCAGCATTTT.

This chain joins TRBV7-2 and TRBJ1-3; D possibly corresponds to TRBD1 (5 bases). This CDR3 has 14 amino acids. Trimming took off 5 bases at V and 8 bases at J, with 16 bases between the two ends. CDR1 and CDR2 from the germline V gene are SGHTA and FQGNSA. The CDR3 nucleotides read TGTGCCAGCAGCCCAGGGCAGGGAACGGACACCATATATTTT. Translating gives CASSPGQGTDTIYF.

DNA of the CDR3: TGTGCCAGCAGTCGACACGCCGACTACGAGCAGTACTTC. Translation: CASSRHADYEQYF. This rearrangement joins TRBV12-3 or TRBV12-4 to TRBJ2-7; D gene unclear. Deletions cut 5 bases from V and 3 bases from J, with 11 bases between. The CDR3 is 13 amino acids.

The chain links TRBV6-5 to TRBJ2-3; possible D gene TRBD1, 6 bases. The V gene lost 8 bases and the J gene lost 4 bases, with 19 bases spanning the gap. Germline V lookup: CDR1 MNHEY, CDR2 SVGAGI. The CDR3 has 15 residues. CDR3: CASHGTGGRADTQYF. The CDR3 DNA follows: TGTGCCAGCCATGGAACTGGGGGCCGCGCAGATACGCAGTATTTT.

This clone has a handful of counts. The CDR3 DNA is TGTGCCAGCAGCCTAGCGGGAGGGCCCTACGAGCAGTACTTC. This gives the protein CASSLAGGPYEQYF. The chain couples TRBV27 to TRBJ2-7; 12 nucleotides align to TRBD2. V shed 6 bases and J 2 bases; nucleotides not matched to a gene: 2. CDR1 MNHEY and CDR2 SMNVEV come from the germline V gene (reference sequence). The CDR3 loop spans 14 amino acids.

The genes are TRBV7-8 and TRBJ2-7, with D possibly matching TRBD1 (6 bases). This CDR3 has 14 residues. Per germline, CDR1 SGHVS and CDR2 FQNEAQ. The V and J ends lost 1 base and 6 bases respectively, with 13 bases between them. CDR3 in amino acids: CASSLGWGQGEQYF. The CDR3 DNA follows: TGTGCCAGCAGCTTAGGTTGGGGGCAGGGCGAGCAGTACTTC.

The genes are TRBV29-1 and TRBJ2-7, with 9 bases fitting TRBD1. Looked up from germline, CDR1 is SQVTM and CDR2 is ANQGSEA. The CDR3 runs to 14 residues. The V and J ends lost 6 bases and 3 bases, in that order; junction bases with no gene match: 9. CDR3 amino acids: CSVPIYRGRYEQYF. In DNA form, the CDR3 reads TGCAGCGTCCCAATATACAGGGGGCGCTACGAGCAGTACTTC.

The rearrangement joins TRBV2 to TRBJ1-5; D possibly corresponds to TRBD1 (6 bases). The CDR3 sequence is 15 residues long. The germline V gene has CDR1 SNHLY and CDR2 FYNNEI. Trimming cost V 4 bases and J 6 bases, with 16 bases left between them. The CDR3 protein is CASSGGQVWRQPQHF. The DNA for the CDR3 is TGTGCCAGCAGTGGGGGGCAGGTTTGGCGTCAGCCCCAGCATTTT.

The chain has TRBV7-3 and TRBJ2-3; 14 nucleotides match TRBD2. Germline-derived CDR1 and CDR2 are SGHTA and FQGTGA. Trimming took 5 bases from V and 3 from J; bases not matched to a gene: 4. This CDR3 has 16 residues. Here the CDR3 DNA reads TGTGCCAGCAGCGGGACTAGCGGGAGTTTTACAGATACGCAGTATTTT. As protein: CASSGTSGSFTDTQYF.

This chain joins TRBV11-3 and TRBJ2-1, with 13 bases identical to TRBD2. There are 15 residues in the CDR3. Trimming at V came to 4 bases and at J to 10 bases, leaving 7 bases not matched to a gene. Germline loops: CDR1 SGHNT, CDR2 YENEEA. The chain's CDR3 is CASSSQGLAGREQFF. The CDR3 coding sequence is TGTGCCAGCAGCTCCCAGGGACTAGCGGGACGGGAGCAGTTCTTC.

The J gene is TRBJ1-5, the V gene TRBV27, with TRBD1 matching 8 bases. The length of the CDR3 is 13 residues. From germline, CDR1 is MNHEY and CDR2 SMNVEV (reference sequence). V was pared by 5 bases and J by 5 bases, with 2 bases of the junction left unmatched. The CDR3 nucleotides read TGTGCCAGCAGTCACAGGGGGGATCAGCCCCAGCATTTT. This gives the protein CASSHRGDQPQHF.

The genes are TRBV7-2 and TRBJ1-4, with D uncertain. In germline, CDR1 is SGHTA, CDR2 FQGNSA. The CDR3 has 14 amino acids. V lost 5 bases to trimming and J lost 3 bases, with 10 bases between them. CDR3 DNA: TGTGCCAGCAGCACCCGGGTCCCTAATGAAAAACTGTTTTTT. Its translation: CASSTRVPNEKLFF.

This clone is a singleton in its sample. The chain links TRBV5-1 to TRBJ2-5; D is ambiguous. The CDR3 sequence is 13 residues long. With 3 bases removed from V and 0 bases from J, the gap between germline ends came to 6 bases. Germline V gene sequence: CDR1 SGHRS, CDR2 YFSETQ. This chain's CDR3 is CASSSVYQETQYF. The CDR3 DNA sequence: TGCGCCAGCAGCTCTGTGTACCAAGAGACCCAGTACTTC.

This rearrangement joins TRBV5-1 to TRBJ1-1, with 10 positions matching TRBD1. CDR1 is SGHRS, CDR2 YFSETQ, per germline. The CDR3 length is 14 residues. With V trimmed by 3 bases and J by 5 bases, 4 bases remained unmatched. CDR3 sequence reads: CASSYDRGRTEAFF. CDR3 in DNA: TGCGCCAGCAGCTATGACAGGGGGCGGACTGAAGCTTTCTTT.